The rows below give T cell receptor beta chains drawn from one sample of a study of technical replicates of blood from a few donors. The method was immunoSEQ multiplex PCR; TCRdb's version includes in-frame clones alone and lacks a portion of them. The table includes 74,000 or so clones, about 93% detected once. Material for sequencing was T cells isolated from PBMCs. The receptors were sampled from a human donor in good health. The CDR3 runs from the conserved cysteine through the conserved F or W. A D gene is named only where the DNA matches it firmly. The size entry is marked missing in some rows and otherwise reads once, few, many or a size class.

j_gene | d_gene | abundance | v_gene | CDR3aa | CDR3nt
TRBJ2-7 | TRBD2 | NA | TRBV4-2 | CASSQEPLAGGPGNEQYF | TGTGCCAGCAGCCAAGAACCCCTAGCGGGAGGGCCGGGGAACGAGCAGTACTTC
TRBJ2-2 | NA | NA | TRBV30 | CAWSFNRDTGELFF | TGTGCCTGGAGTTTTAACCGGGACACCGGGGAGCTGTTTTTT
TRBJ2-7 | TRBD1 | NA | TRBV6-1 | CASRNRDSVHYEQYF | TGTGCCAGCAGGAACCGGGACAGCGTTCACTACGAGCAGTACTTC
TRBJ1-2 | TRBD1 | NA | TRBV5-4 | CASSLGTGGFGYTF | TGTGCCAGCAGCTTGGGCACAGGGGGTTTTGGCTACACCTTC
TRBJ2-6 | TRBD1 | NA | TRBV6-5 | CASNQGAGANVLTF | TGTGCCAGCAATCAGGGGGCTGGGGCCAACGTCCTGACTTTC
TRBJ1-2 | NA | NA | TRBV25-1 | CASSEYSGSRGYTF | TGTGCCAGCAGTGAATACTCAGGGTCTCGGGGCTACACCTTC
TRBJ1-1 | NA | NA | TRBV27 | CASSLFGGRDEAFF | TGTGCCAGCAGTTTATTCGGGGGGAGGGATGAAGCTTTCTTT
TRBJ2-7 | TRBD1 | NA | TRBV7-2 | CASSLSGTATYEQYF | TGTGCCAGCAGCCTATCCGGGACAGCAACCTACGAGCAGTACTTC
TRBJ1-1 | NA | NA | TRBV7-3 | CASSRTANTEAFF | TGTGCCAGCAGCCGAACAGCGAACACTGAAGCTTTCTTT
TRBJ2-7 | NA | NA | TRBV15 | CATSGFMGGGNEQYF | TGTGCCACCAGCGGTTTTATGGGAGGCGGCAACGAGCAGTACTTC
TRBJ2-7 | NA | NA | TRBV5-8 | CASSLKMGRSVYEQYF | TGTGCCAGCAGCCTTAAAATGGGGAGATCTGTTTACGAGCAGTACTTC
TRBJ1-1 | NA | NA | TRBV29-1 | CSGQQVANTEAFF | TGCAGCGGGCAACAGGTGGCGAACACTGAAGCTTTCTTT
TRBJ2-1 | TRBD1 | NA | TRBV11-2 | CASSRLRDRGMNEQFF | TGTGCCAGCAGCCGATTACGGGACAGGGGTATGAATGAGCAGTTCTTC
TRBJ2-7 | TRBD1 | NA | TRBV27 | CASSLTGYYSYEQYF | TGTGCCAGCAGTTTGACAGGGTATTACTCCTACGAGCAGTACTTC
TRBJ2-7 | TRBD1 | NA | TRBV14 | CASSQVGWTGKEDEQYF | TGTGCCAGCAGCCAAGTTGGGTGGACAGGGAAAGAAGACGAGCAGTACTTC
TRBJ1-5 | TRBD1 | NA | TRBV19 | CASTDSGTANQPQHF | TGTGCCAGTACCGACTCCGGGACAGCTAATCAGCCCCAGCATTTT
TRBJ1-5 | TRBD1 | NA | TRBV6-6 | CASLDRGNQPQHF | TGTGCCAGCCTTGACAGGGGCAATCAGCCCCAGCATTTT
TRBJ1-4 | NA | NA | TRBV15 | CATSREGATNEKLFF | TGTGCCACCAGCAGAGAAGGGGCAACTAATGAAAAACTGTTTTTT
TRBJ2-7 | TRBD2 | NA | TRBV7-2 | CASSPPGLAGGEQYF | TGTGCCAGCAGCCCCCCGGGACTAGCGGGAGGCGAGCAGTACTTC
TRBJ2-7 | NA | NA | TRBV5-6 | CASSFGLIAYEQYF | TGTGCCAGCAGCTTTGGACTAATCGCGTACGAGCAGTACTTC
TRBJ2-1 | NA | NA | TRBV19 | CASSEAYEQFF | TGTGCCAGTAGTGAAGCCTACGAGCAGTTCTTC
TRBJ1-1 | NA | NA | TRBV18 | CASSSLQGLDTEAFF | TGTGCCAGCTCATCACTACAGGGTTTGGACACTGAAGCTTTCTTT
TRBJ1-2 | NA | few | TRBV29-1 | CSATGYTF | TGCAGCGCCACAGGCTACACCTTC
TRBJ2-1 | TRBD2 | NA | TRBV6-5 | CASSRPGLNNEQFF | TGTGCCAGCAGTCGGCCGGGACTAAACAATGAGCAGTTCTTC
TRBJ2-1 | TRBD2 | NA | TRBV4-2 | CASSQATLLVAGEGNEQFF | TGTGCCAGCAGCCAAGCCACACTTTTGGTAGCGGGGGAGGGAAATGAGCAGTTCTTC
TRBJ2-7 | TRBD2 | NA | TRBV19 | CASSIRLASYEQYF | TGTGCCAGTAGTATCCGACTAGCTTCCTACGAGCAGTACTTC
TRBJ2-3 | NA | NA | TRBV18 | CASSQTSIGGGITDTQYF | TGTGCCAGCTCACAAACGTCTATCGGCGGGGGCATCACAGATACGCAGTATTTT
TRBJ2-7 | NA | NA | TRBV20-1 | CSAALEYEQYF | TGCAGTGCCGCCTTGGAGTACGAGCAGTACTTC
TRBJ1-1 | NA | NA | TRBV6-5 | CASSYTPGDTEAFF | TGTGCCAGCAGTTACACCCCAGGCGACACTGAAGCTTTCTTT
TRBJ2-3 | NA | NA | TRBV5-1 | CASRSSVSTDTQYF | TGCGCCAGCCGTAGCAGCGTAAGCACAGATACGCAGTATTTT
TRBJ2-1 | TRBD2 | NA | TRBV4-1 | CASSPPKREGPYNEQFF | TGCGCCAGCAGCCCACCCAAGCGGGAGGGCCCCTACAATGAGCAGTTCTTC
TRBJ2-2 | NA | few | TRBV5-1 | CASSFGGPNTGELFF | TGCGCCAGCAGCTTCGGGGGGCCGAACACCGGGGAGCTGTTTTTT
TRBJ2-3 | NA | once | TRBV7-2 | CASSLISGLADTQYF | TGTGCCAGCAGCTTAATCTCAGGGTTGGCAGATACGCAGTATTTT
TRBJ2-7 | TRBD1 | NA | TRBV11-2 | CASSPNPGGNYEQYF | TGTGCCAGCAGCCCTAACCCAGGGGGAAACTACGAGCAGTACTTC
TRBJ1-4 | NA | once | TRBV28 | CASRTIGEKLFF | TGTGCCAGCAGGACAATCGGTGAAAAACTGTTTTTT
TRBJ2-1 | TRBD2 | NA | TRBV9 | CASSVSVGLANHNEQFF | TGTGCCAGCAGCGTAAGCGTTGGACTAGCGAACCACAATGAGCAGTTCTTC